Below, 26 T cell receptor beta chains from the same sample are listed, as sequenced in a study of OX40 agonist ivuxolimab in advanced cancers. Generated by immunoSEQ multiplex PCR, the TCRdb table keeps only in-frame clones and is missing some. This table has tens of thousands of clones, roughly 80% appearing once. The source was CD4+ or CD8+ T cells sorted from blood, collected in a trial of the OX40 agonist ivuxolimab. The receptors were sampled from an adult with an advanced solid tumor such as melanoma, head and neck, liver or kidney cancer.

The CDR3 bases are TGTGCCAGCAGCTTACCGGGACAGGGGTCCTACGAGCAGTACTTC. Its protein product is CASSLPGQGSYEQYF. The chain recombines TRBV5-4 with TRBJ2-7, with TRBD1 identical over 10 bases. After removal of 2 bases from V and 1 base from J, the junction contained 3 bases not matched to a gene. Germline loops: CDR1 SGHNT, CDR2 YYREEE (reference sequence). The CDR3 extends over 15 amino acids.

The CDR3: CASSLAGGIQETQYF. The CDR3 DNA reads as TGTGCCAGCAGTCTAGCGGGGGGGATCCAAGAGACCCAGTACTTC. V usage is TRBV2 and J usage is TRBJ2-5; 12 bases align to TRBD2. The CDR3 sequence is 15 residues long. Germline V gene data show CDR1 as SNHLY and CDR2 as FYNNEI. V dropped 5 bases and J dropped 1; count of bases not matched to a gene: 2.

This chain links TRBV10-3 with TRBJ1-6, with TRBD1 as a possible D gene (6 bases). The germline V and J ends were trimmed by 6 bases and 0 bases, with 12 bases remaining between them. The CDR3 contains 16 residues. Germline assignment: CDR1 ENHRY and CDR2 SYGVKD. CDR3 sequence (DNA): TGTGCCATCAGAACAGGGTCCGACTCCTATAATTCACCCCTCCACTTT. Amino acids: CAIRTGSDSYNSPLHF.

This sequence joins TRBV2 and TRBJ1-5; D might be TRBD1 (5 bases). V lost 6 bases to trimming and J lost 0 bases, with 12 bases between them. Germline V CDR1 and CDR2: SNHLY, FYNNEI. CDR3 length: 15 residues. The CDR3 region is CASRKDRYSNQPQHF. The DNA of the CDR3 is TGTGCCAGCAGGAAAGACAGATATAGCAATCAGCCCCAGCATTTT.

V is TRBV11-2 and J is TRBJ2-2; 14 nucleotides align to TRBD2. The germline V gene encodes CDR1 SGHAT and CDR2 FQNNGV. This CDR3 is built from 19 residues. V lost 4 bases to trimming and J lost 3 bases; unmatched junction nucleotides: 10. CDR3 nucleotides: TGTGCCAGCAGCTCCCACCGGACTAGCGGGGGGCTCTACACCGGGGAGCTGTTTTTT. Amino acids: CASSSHRTSGGLYTGELFF. Full variable domain (missing parts from reference TRBV11-2 and TRBJ2-2): EAGVAQSPRYKIIEKRQSVAFWCNPISGHATLYWYQQILGQGPKLLIQFQNNGVVDDSQLPKDRFSAERLKGVDSTLKIQPAKLEDSAVYLCASSSHRTSGGLYTGELFFGEGSRLTVL.

CDR3 DNA sequence: TGTGCCACCTCGGGGGGCGGGGTCACTGAAGCTTTCTTT. Protein product: CATSGGGVTEAFF. V gene TRBV10-3 combines with J gene TRBJ1-1, with D possibly being TRBD1 (6 bases). The CDR3 has 13 residues. Deletions cut 10 bases from V and 4 bases from J, with 16 bases between. Germline V lookup: CDR1 ENHRY, CDR2 SYGVKD.

This chain uses TRBV7-9 with TRBJ2-5; 7 nucleotides align to TRBD1. This CDR3 region has 18 residues. J was trimmed by 5 bases and V by 1 base; bases with no gene match: 16. CDR1 and CDR2 (germline): SEHNR, FQNEAQ (reference sequence). DNA for the CDR3: TGTGCCAGCAGCTTAGGCAGGGGGAAAGGCCCCGAAGGGGAGACCCAGTACTTC. This gives the protein CASSLGRGKGPEGETQYF.

The genes are TRBV11-2 and TRBJ1-2; D gene unclear. The germline V gene has CDR1 SGHAT and CDR2 FQNNGV. The CDR3 contains 17 residues. The V gene lost 0 bases and the J gene lost 4 bases, with 18 bases spanning the gap. The CDR3 is CASSLDRVRGLSYGYTF. As DNA, the CDR3 is TGTGCCAGCAGCTTAGATCGGGTCCGGGGATTGAGCTATGGCTACACCTTC. Based on the CDR3 plus reference TRBV11-2 and TRBJ1-2, the full variable domain is EAGVAQSPRYKIIEKRQSVAFWCNPISGHATLYWYQQILGQGPKLLIQFQNNGVVDDSQLPKDRFSAERLKGVDSTLKIQPAKLEDSAVYLCASSLDRVRGLSYGYTFGSGTRLTVV.

The chain employs TRBV7-2 and TRBJ2-1, with 10 bases that match TRBD1. V shed 4 bases, J shed 7 bases, and the junction held 4 bases outside the gene matches. The CDR3 runs to 14 residues. Germline V gene sequence: CDR1 SGHTA, CDR2 FQGNSA. DNA for the CDR3: TGTGCCAGCAGCTCCCCGGGACAGGGGAATGAGCAGTTCTTC. This codes for CASSSPGQGNEQFF.

CDR3 bases: TGTGCCAGCGGAGTCGGAGGGTCTAAGGTGCAGTACTTC. Its translation: CASGVGGSKVQYF. The rearrangement uses TRBV7-6 and TRBJ2-7; TRBD2 might be the D (6 bases). V was clipped by 8 bases and J by 9 bases, with 20 bases between them. The germline gives CDR1 SGHVS, CDR2 FNYEAQ. The CDR3 runs 13 residues. The full variable domain, in which reference TRBV7-6 and TRBJ2-7 provide the parts outside the CDR3, is GAGVSQSPRYKVTKRGQDVALRCDPISGHVSLYWYRQALGQGPEFLTYFNYEAQQDKSGLPNDRFSAERPEGSISTLTIQRTEQRDSAMYRCASGVGGSKVQYFGPGTRLTVT.

The chain recombines TRBV7-7 with TRBJ1-4; 8 bases are shared with TRBD1. The ends lost 5 bases at V and 7 bases at J; junction bases unmatched: 9. The CDR3 spans 15 residues. The germline V gene has CDR1 SSHAT and CDR2 FNYEAQ (reference sequence). The CDR3 here is CASSPGQGWGEKLFF. CDR3 DNA: TGTGCCAGCAGCCCTGGACAGGGTTGGGGTGAAAAACTGTTTTTT. Filled out from reference TRBV7-7 and TRBJ1-4, the complete variable domain reads GAGVSQSPRYKVTKRGQDVTLRCDPISSHATLYWYQQALGQGPEFLTYFNYEAQPDKSGLPSDRFSAERPEGSISTLTIQRTEQRDSAMYRCASSPGQGWGEKLFFGSGTQLSVL.

The rearrangement uses TRBV11-3 and TRBJ2-3; a weak D match, TRBD1 (6 bases). Trimming pared 5 bases from V and 6 bases from J, leaving 21 bases between. The CDR3 is 16 amino acids. CDR1 is SGHNT, CDR2 YENEEA, per germline. The CDR3 reads CASSPRSTGRADTQYF. The CDR3 nucleotides are TGTGCCAGCAGCCCAAGGAGTACAGGGCGGGCGGATACGCAGTATTTT.

This chain joins TRBV19 and TRBJ2-1; weak D call: TRBD2 (5 bases). V lost 1 base and J lost 4, with 11 bases in between. The CDR3 has 15 residues. CDR1 LNHDA and CDR2 SQIVND come from the germline V gene (reference sequence). The chain's CDR3 is CASSIVPGSYNEQFF. In nucleotides, the CDR3 is TGTGCCAGTAGTATAGTCCCGGGATCTTACAATGAGCAGTTCTTC.

This clone was seen a few times. The CDR3 sequence: CASSLDGHGTDTQYF. The CDR3 coding sequence is TGTGCCAGCAGCTTAGATGGGCACGGCACAGATACGCAGTATTTT. This chain joins TRBV11-2 and TRBJ2-3, with D hard to call. This CDR3 comprises 15 residues. Germline CDR1 SGHAT, CDR2 FQNNGV. V was clipped by 0 bases and J by 1 base, with 8 bases between them.

V is TRBV5-1 and J is TRBJ2-5; tentatively, D is TRBD1 (5 bases). V lost 0 bases and J 5 bases, leaving 8 bases between the germline ends. The V gene's germline CDR1 is SGHRS and CDR2 YFSETQ. CDR3 size: 13 residues. CDR3 DNA: TGCGCCAGCAGCTTGGGCAGGGTGGAGACCCAGTACTTC. Its translation: CASSLGRVETQYF.

Regarding this clone: A junction end diverges from the germline sequence, so it may reflect a read error. The rearrangement links TRBV19 to TRBJ1-5; 7 nucleotides align to TRBD1. The germline V gene encodes CDR1 LNHDA and CDR2 SQIVND (reference sequence). The CDR3 contains 15 residues. CDR3 in DNA: TGTGCCAGTAGTATTGGGGAACAGGGGAATCGTCCGATTTTTTTT. It is translated as CASSIGEQGNRPIFF.

J is TRBJ1-6 and V is TRBV14; the match to TRBD1 covers 9 bases. Germline V gives CDR1 SGHDN, CDR2 FVKESK. The CDR3 runs to 17 residues. V shed 1 base, J shed 7 bases, and the junction held 8 bases outside the gene matches. In DNA form, the CDR3 reads TGTGCCAGCAGCCAAGTATTTACTGGGACAGGGAATTCACCCCTCCACTTT. Translating it yields CASSQVFTGTGNSPLHF.

The chain is built from TRBV1 and TRBJ2-3. TRBV1 is annotated as a pseudogene. This CDR3 has 15 residues. The CDR3 nucleotides are TGCACCAGCAGCCAAGATCGTTACAGCACAGATACGCAGTATTTT. As protein: CTSSQDRYSTDTQYF.

The chain couples TRBV2 to TRBJ2-7; D might be TRBD1 or TRBD2, each matching 6 bases. The CDR3 spans 10 residues. V lost 6 bases, J lost 12 bases, and 12 bases lay in between. The germline gives CDR1 SNHLY, CDR2 FYNNEI. The CDR3, as DNA: TGTGCCAGCAGATACAGGGACTCGTACTTC. Translated: CASRYRDSYF.

This rearrangement joins TRBV6-6 to TRBJ1-4; TRBD1 aligns across 9 bases. V was pared by 6 bases and J by 8 bases, with 7 bases of the junction left unmatched. Germline values: CDR1 MNHNY, CDR2 SVGAGI (reference sequence). This CDR3 comprises 14 residues. DNA for the CDR3: TGTGCCAGCAGGACGATGACAGGGGGAGAAAAACTGTTTTTT. Its protein is CASRTMTGGEKLFF.

This clone has only a few counts. The rearrangement links TRBV7-9 to TRBJ1-5; TRBD1 matches at 8 bases. The CDR3 consists of 15 residues. Per germline, CDR1 SEHNR and CDR2 FQNEAQ (reference sequence). With V trimmed by 6 bases and J by 5 bases, 9 bases remained unmatched. The CDR3 region is CASSQGARQDQPQHF. CDR3 coding DNA: TGTGCCAGCAGTCAGGGGGCGAGGCAGGATCAGCCCCAGCATTTT.

The chain recombines TRBV7-9 with TRBJ2-1; 11 nucleotides line up with TRBD2. In germline, CDR1 is SEHNR, CDR2 FQNEAQ (reference sequence). J was trimmed by 6 bases and V by 6 bases; bases with no gene match: 7. This CDR3 is built from 15 residues. The CDR3 sequence is CASSLATSGVNEQFF. CDR3 nucleotide sequence: TGTGCCAGCAGTCTGGCGACTAGCGGGGTCAATGAGCAGTTCTTC.

This clone was counted only a few times. The chain is built from TRBV18 and TRBJ1-1, with D unresolved. V was trimmed by 0 bases and J by 1 base, leaving 6 bases between them. The CDR3 has 14 residues. Germline CDR1 is KGHSH and CDR2 is LQKENI. CDR3 DNA sequence: TGTGCCAGCTCACCACCTCGAGGGAACACTGAAGCTTTCTTT. Translated: CASSPPRGNTEAFF. The variable domain in full, with the rest retrieved from reference TRBV18 and TRBJ1-1, is NAGVMQNPRHLVRRRGQEARLRCSPMKGHSHVYWYRQLPEEGLKFMVYLQKENIIDESGMPKERFSAEFPKEGPSILRIQQVVRGDSAAYFCASSPPRGNTEAFFGQGTRLTVV.

The chain couples TRBV7-6 to TRBJ1-5; the D is unclear. V lost 1 base and J 1 base, leaving 8 bases between the germline ends. Per germline, CDR1 SGHVS and CDR2 FNYEAQ. The CDR3 length is 15 residues. In DNA form, the CDR3 reads TGTGCCAGCAGCTTAGAGGCCTCCAGCAATCAGCCCCAGCATTTT. Encoded protein: CASSLEASSNQPQHF.

The chain combines TRBV7-7 with TRBJ2-1; the D is unclear. Germline CDR1 reads SSHAT; CDR2 reads FNYEAQ (reference sequence). Trimming took off 1 base at V and 1 base at J, with 5 bases between the two ends. The CDR3 has 14 amino acids. The CDR3 protein is CASSLGESYNEQFF. CDR3 sequence (DNA): TGTGCCAGCAGCTTAGGAGAATCCTACAATGAGCAGTTCTTC. The whole variable domain, filled in from reference TRBV7-7 and TRBJ2-1, reads GAGVSQSPRYKVTKRGQDVTLRCDPISSHATLYWYQQALGQGPEFLTYFNYEAQPDKSGLPSDRFSAERPEGSISTLTIQRTEQRDSAMYRCASSLGESYNEQFFGPGTRLTVL.

In this sample, this clone turned up a few times. This sequence joins TRBV9 and TRBJ2-5, with 10 bases that match TRBD2. The junction had 8 bases not matched to a gene; V was cut back by 4 bases and J by 5 bases. This CDR3 spans 15 amino acids. CDR1 and CDR2 (germline): SGDLS, YYNGEE. The CDR3 loop reads CASSLRGSGGETQYF. CDR3 DNA: TGTGCCAGCAGCCTACGGGGTAGCGGGGGGGAGACCCAGTACTTC.